The 16 T cell receptor beta chains below all came from one sample that was sequenced in a study of cytomegalovirus exposure and HLA in healthy donors listed by TCRdb under 2017. Library prep was done by the immunoSEQ multiplex PCR assay. The multiplex PCR relied on a mix of 60 forward primers for TCR Vbeta segments and 13 reverse primers for TCR Jbeta segments. TCRdb retrieved this table from immuneACCESS and kept in-frame rearrangements only. Not all clones are present; in checked studies, unresolved V genes account for under half, and no reason is known for the remainder. In this sample the table shows 95,000 to 100,000 clones, about 70% of which occur a single time. The leading ten clones occupy 1.5% to 2% of the sample. Material for sequencing was PBMCs. Receptors originate from a middle-aged woman in good health and CMV-seronegative.

The V and J genes are TRBV28 and TRBJ1-1; a possible D gene is TRBD1 (5 bases). Deletions cut 6 bases from V and 1 base from J, with 12 bases between. The length of the CDR3 is 14 residues. Looked up from germline, CDR1 is MDHEN and CDR2 is SYDVKM. The CDR3: CASSSWGGNTEAFF. CDR3 in DNA: TGTGCCAGCAGCTCATGGGGGGGGAACACTGAAGCTTTCTTT.

A single count supports this clone. This chain joins TRBV9 and TRBJ2-2; D is possibly TRBD1 (6 bases). The CDR3 runs to 15 residues. Trimming left V 3 bases short and J 4 bases short, with 13 bases between. Per the germline V gene, CDR1 is SGDLS and CDR2 is YYNGEE. CDR3 amino acids: CASSATTGLTGELFF. The DNA of the CDR3 is TGTGCCAGCAGCGCCACTACAGGGCTCACCGGGGAGCTGTTTTTT.

The V call is TRBV10-3, the J call TRBJ2-2; 8 bases align to TRBD1. Trimming removed 2 bases from V and 4 bases from J; junction bases left unmatched: 9. This CDR3 has 17 amino acids. The germline CDR1 and CDR2 sequences are ENHRY and SYGVKD. The CDR3 spells CAISELGQGLGTGELFF. CDR3 sequence (DNA): TGTGCCATCAGTGAGCTTGGACAGGGCCTCGGCACCGGGGAGCTGTTTTTT.

This clone was detected a few times. The chain couples TRBV7-8 to TRBJ2-7; D is uncertain. Germline CDR1 and CDR2: SGHVS and FQNEAQ. The CDR3 is made up of 13 amino acids. Trimming took 4 bases from V and 2 from J, leaving 9 bases between them. This CDR3 is CASSSGYTYEQYF. The CDR3 DNA follows: TGTGCCAGCAGCTCCGGGTACACCTACGAGCAGTACTTC.

A note on this clone: At one end, the junction sequence differs from germline, possibly due to a read error. The chain links TRBV7-9 to TRBJ1-1; a weak D match, TRBD1 (6 bases). The CDR3 covers 15 residues. Germline V lookup: CDR1 SEHNR, CDR2 FQNEAQ (reference sequence). DNA for the CDR3: TGTTCCAGCAGCCCTTTAACAGGGACGAACACTGAAGCTTTCTTT. Translated, it gives CSSSPLTGTNTEAFF.

This clone has a handful of counts. This chain connects TRBV12-5 to TRBJ2-5; 9 bases are a match to TRBD2. The CDR3 has 15 amino acids. Looked up from germline, CDR1 is LGHNT and CDR2 is FRNRAP. Unmatched junction bases numbered 8, after V lost 5 bases and J lost 4 bases. CDR3 protein: CASGRDSGGIETQYF. As DNA, the CDR3 is TGTGCTAGTGGTCGAGATAGCGGGGGTATAGAGACCCAGTACTTC.

As to this clone: Mismatch with germline at one junction end may stem from a read error. The chain recombines TRBV27 with TRBJ2-1; D perhaps matches TRBD2 (6 bases). CDR1 is MNHEY, CDR2 SMNVEV, per germline (reference sequence). This CDR3 is 15 amino acids long. The CDR3 bases are TGTGCCAGCAGTTTCGATAGGAGGGGCTACAATGAGCAGCTCTTC. Residues: CASSFDRRGYNEQLF.

As to this clone: An end of the junction differs from the germline gene, which may be a read error. The chain links TRBV7-9 to TRBJ2-7; 7 bases map to TRBD1. The CDR3 totals 11 residues. The germline V gene has CDR1 SEHNR and CDR2 FQNEAQ (reference sequence). CDR3 sequence reads: CSSSAGGEQYF. The DNA for the CDR3 is TGTTCCAGCAGCGCAGGGGGCGAGCAGTACTTC.

This rearrangement joins TRBV2 to TRBJ2-1, with 7 bases lining up with TRBD2. Germline CDR1 SNHLY, CDR2 FYNNEI. V lost 4 bases and J lost 9; bases outside the gene matches: 0. This CDR3 region has 11 residues. DNA of the CDR3: TGTGCCAGCAGTGGGACTAGTGAGCAGTTCTTC. Translation gives CASSGTSEQFF.

The chain is built from TRBV5-8 and TRBJ1-1, with 7 bases identical to TRBD1. J was trimmed by 8 bases and V by 3 bases; bases with no gene match: 4. Germline values: CDR1 SGHTS, CDR2 YDEGEE. CDR3 length equals 12 residues. The CDR3 coding sequence is TGTGCCAGCAGCTGGCAGGGGGTAGAAGCTTTCTTT. Translation gives CASSWQGVEAFF.

This clone was seen once. V and J are TRBV7-2 and TRBJ2-3; a possible D gene is TRBD2 (6 bases). The CDR3 contains 15 residues. The germline V and J ends were trimmed by 5 bases and 1 base, with 13 bases remaining between them. Looked up from germline, CDR1 is SGHTA and CDR2 is FQGNSA. For the CDR3, the DNA is TGTGCCAGCAGCCTGCTAGCGATTCGCACAGATACGCAGTATTTT. Translation: CASSLLAIRTDTQYF. Based on the CDR3 plus reference TRBV7-2 and TRBJ2-3, the full variable domain is GAGVSQSPSNKVTEKGKDVELRCDPISGHTALYWYRQSLGQGLEFLIYFQGNSAPDKSGLPSDRFSAERTGGSVSTLTIQRTQQEDSAVYLCASSLLAIRTDTQYFGPGTRLTVL.

The chain couples TRBV5-1 to TRBJ2-7; weak D call: TRBD2 (6 bases). The V gene lost 4 bases and the J gene lost 7 bases, with 12 bases spanning the gap. This CDR3 region has 12 residues. Per germline, CDR1 SGHRS and CDR2 YFSETQ. The CDR3 DNA is TGCGCCAGCAGCCCGCCGGGACTTGAGCAGTACTTC. Its protein is CASSPPGLEQYF.

In this sample, this clone turned up a few times. V is TRBV11-2 and J is TRBJ2-4; tentatively, D is TRBD2 (6 bases). CDR1 SGHAT and CDR2 FQNNGV come from the germline V gene. The CDR3 runs to 14 residues. Trimming took off 5 bases at V and 8 bases at J, with 16 bases between the two ends. For the CDR3, the DNA is TGTGCCAGCAGCCCCGTCGGCGGGGTTGACATTCAGTACTTC. Translated, it gives CASSPVGGVDIQYF.

The CDR3 DNA reads TGTGCCAGCAGCCAGATAGCGGGGAGGCGGGAGACCCAGTACTTC. Protein: CASSQIAGRRETQYF. The chain has TRBV14 and TRBJ2-5; 8 nucleotides agree with TRBD2. Germline assignment: CDR1 SGHDN and CDR2 FVKESK. V lost 3 bases, J lost 5 bases, and 8 bases stayed unmatched. This CDR3 has 15 residues.

The chain uses TRBV5-8 and TRBJ2-7; the match to TRBD1 covers 7 bases. Per germline, CDR1 SGHTS and CDR2 YDEGEE. This CDR3 is built from 14 residues. V lost 5 bases to trimming and J lost 3 bases; unmatched junction nucleotides: 8. As DNA, the CDR3 is TGTGCCAGCAGTATGAAGGGGGCGGTCTACGAGCAGTACTTC. Its translation: CASSMKGAVYEQYF.

The chain carries TRBV7-3 and TRBJ2-3, with 7 nucleotides matching TRBD2. Germline CDR1 is SGHTA and CDR2 is FQGTGA. V lost 0 bases and J lost 0; bases outside the gene matches: 0. The CDR3 consists of 15 residues. CDR3 in DNA: TGTGCCAGCAGCTTAACGGGGGGGAGCACAGATACGCAGTATTTT. As protein: CASSLTGGSTDTQYF.